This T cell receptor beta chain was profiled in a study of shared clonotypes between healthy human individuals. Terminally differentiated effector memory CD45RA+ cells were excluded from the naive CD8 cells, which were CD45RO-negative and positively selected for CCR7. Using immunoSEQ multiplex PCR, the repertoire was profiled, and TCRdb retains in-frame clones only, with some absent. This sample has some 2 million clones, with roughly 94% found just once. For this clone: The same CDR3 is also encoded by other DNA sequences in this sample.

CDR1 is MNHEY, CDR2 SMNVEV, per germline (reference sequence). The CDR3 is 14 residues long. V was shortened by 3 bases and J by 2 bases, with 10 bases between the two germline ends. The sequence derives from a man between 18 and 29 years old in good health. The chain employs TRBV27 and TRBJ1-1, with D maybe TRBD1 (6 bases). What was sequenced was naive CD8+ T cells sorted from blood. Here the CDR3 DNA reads TGTGCCAGCAGTTTCGGGGGCGCAAACACTGAAGCTTTCTTT. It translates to CASSFGGANTEAFF.